This TCR beta chain was recovered during a study of blood T cells in healthy people across ages (dated by TCRdb to the mid-2010s). With respect to the entire study: Template switching captured roughly one uniquely barcoded TCR beta cDNA molecule per two T cells in model experiments. The study measured age-related changes in TCR beta repertoire diversity using deep sequencing normalized with unique cDNA molecular identifiers. Four age groups were formed from the donors: young (average 16 years), middle-aged (approximately 40), aged (roughly 56) and long-lived (about 80). To avoid experimental bias, donors of different ages were spread randomly across the sequencing lanes. Using the same blood draw, the study looked at two additional independent replicas of 1 million unique cDNA reads for two donors, one aged 18 to 30 and the other aged 80 or older. The full study reports these points: Bulk unsorted PBMC profiling prevented conclusive comparison of naive and antigen-experienced compartments. The percentage of naive T cells measured by flow cytometry correlated strongly with observed TCR beta diversity. Estimates of total diversity based on one million sequenced T cells were considered lower bounds and underestimates. As age increased, observed TCR beta diversity per million T cells dropped in a roughly linear way, and a significant reduction was already evident by age 40. Because donor CMV infection status was unknown, age-related changes in expanded clonotypes were potentially confounded. The long-lived group showed more naive CD4+ T cells, fewer expanded clones and increased TCR diversity than the aged group, suggesting age selection.

This clonotype has a count of ten or more. The specificity of this receptor is unknown. Base qualities are not provided; no much larger clone lies one nucleotide away. Systemically healthy Caucasian individuals from Russia, around 38 in total and aged 6 to 90 years, were included as donors. Each donor gave ten milliliters of peripheral blood, drawn into EDTA-treated Vacutainer tubes. Ficoll-Paque density-gradient centrifugation was used to isolate PBMCs, with at least 6.5 million per sample. Total RNA, at least 6 micrograms per sample, was extracted from PBMCs with Trizol reagent. The percentages of naive CD45RAhigh/CD27high T cells were determined by flow cytometry on a PBMC aliquot from every donor. Library preparation was by 5' RACE. Sequenced using an Illumina HiSeq 2500. The second PCR ran for about 6 to 11 cycles and used a J-beta primer mix along with a sample-barcoded 5' primer. A unique molecular identifier was introduced onto each TCR beta cDNA molecule by a template-switch 5' adaptor carrying 12 random nucleotides. Each sample yielded at least 2.5 million CDR3-containing paired-end reads. All of the RNA was converted into first-strand cDNA using the Mint cDNA synthesis kit, with a TRBC-specific oligonucleotide serving as the primer. All cDNA was treated with uracil-DNA glycosylase and then went through a first 18-cycle PCR with the universal primers M1SS and BC2_uni_R. From the authors' description of their analysis: For normalization, 1 million high-quality reads, each with a distinct molecular identifier, were randomly selected from each sample. Reads with shared molecular identifiers were discarded instead of being binned into consensus sequences. MiTCR, run with a Q25 quality threshold and the strictest error-elimination algorithm, handled CDR3 identification, clonotype clustering and error correction. A nonparametric unseen species model using Euler transformation provided a lower-bound estimate of total TCR beta diversity. TCRdb reanalyzed the raw reads on its own, using fastp at Q25 for trimming and MiXCR for clone calling, and kept in-frame beta chains. Here each entry gathers all rows of one CDR3 protein and keeps the most common genes and DNA. None of the V and J calls come from the authors' own analysis; TCRdb made them. The sample table lists about 1,800,000 distinct CDR3 sequences, roughly 27% of them with a count of one. 7.7% of the sample is held by the ten biggest clonotypes.

The CDR3 numbers 14 residues from cysteine through phenylalanine. The read is trimmed to its CDR3 DNA, 42 bases read in frame from base 1. Based on the germline V gene (reference sequence), the CDR1 and CDR2 sequences are DFQATT and SNEGSKA. Trimming takes 0 bases off V and 4 bases off J; junction bases not matched to a gene: 3. The clonotype comes from a woman younger than 45 in good health. The sequenced sample consisted of blood. Recombination joined TRBV20-1 with TRBJ1-2, with TRBD1 identical over 9 junction bases. The DNA sequence is as follows: TGCAGTGCTAGAGAGCGGACAGGGGCCTATGGCTACACCTTC. The encoded protein is CSARERTGAYGYTF.